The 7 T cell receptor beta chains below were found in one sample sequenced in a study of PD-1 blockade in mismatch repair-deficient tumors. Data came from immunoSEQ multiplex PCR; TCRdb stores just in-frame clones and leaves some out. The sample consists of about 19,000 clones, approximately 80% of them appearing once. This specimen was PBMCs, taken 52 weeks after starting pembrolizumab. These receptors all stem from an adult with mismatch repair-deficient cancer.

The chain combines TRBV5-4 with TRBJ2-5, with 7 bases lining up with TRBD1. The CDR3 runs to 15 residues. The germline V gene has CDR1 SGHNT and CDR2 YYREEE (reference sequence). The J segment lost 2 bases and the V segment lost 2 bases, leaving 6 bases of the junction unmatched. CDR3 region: CASSFGGRGQETQYF. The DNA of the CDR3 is TGTGCCAGCAGCTTCGGTGGCAGGGGGCAAGAGACCCAGTACTTC. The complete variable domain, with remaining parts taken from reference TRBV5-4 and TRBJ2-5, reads ETGVTQSPTHLIKTRGQQVTLRCSSQSGHNTVSWYQQALGQGPQFIFQYYREEENGRGNFPPRFSGLQFPNYSSELNVNALELDDSALYLCASSFGGRGQETQYFGPGTRLLVL.

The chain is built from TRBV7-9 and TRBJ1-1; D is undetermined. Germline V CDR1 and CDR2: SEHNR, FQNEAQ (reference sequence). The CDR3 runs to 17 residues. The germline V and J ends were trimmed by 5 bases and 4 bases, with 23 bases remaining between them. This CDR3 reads CASSPRGSSLGVTEAFF. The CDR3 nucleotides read TGTGCCAGCAGCCCCCGGGGTTCCTCGCTTGGTGTCACTGAAGCTTTCTTT.

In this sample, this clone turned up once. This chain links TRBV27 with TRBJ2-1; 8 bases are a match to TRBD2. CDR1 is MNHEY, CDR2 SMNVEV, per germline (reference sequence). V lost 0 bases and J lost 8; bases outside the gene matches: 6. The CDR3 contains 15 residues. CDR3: CASSLSRLAGHEQFF. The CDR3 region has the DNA TGTGCCAGCAGTTTATCGAGATTAGCGGGACATGAGCAGTTCTTC.

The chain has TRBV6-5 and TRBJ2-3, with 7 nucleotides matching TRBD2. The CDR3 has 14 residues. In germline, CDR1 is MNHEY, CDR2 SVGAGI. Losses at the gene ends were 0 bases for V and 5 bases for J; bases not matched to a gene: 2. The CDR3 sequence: CASSYSGRVDTQYF. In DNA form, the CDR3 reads TGTGCCAGCAGTTACTCAGGGAGGGTAGATACGCAGTATTTT.

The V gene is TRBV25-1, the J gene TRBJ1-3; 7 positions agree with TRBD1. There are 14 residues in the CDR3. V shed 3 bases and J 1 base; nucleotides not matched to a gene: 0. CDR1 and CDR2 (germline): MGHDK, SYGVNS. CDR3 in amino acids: CASSEGQSGNTIYF. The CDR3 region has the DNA TGTGCCAGCAGTGAGGGACAGTCTGGAAACACCATATATTTT.

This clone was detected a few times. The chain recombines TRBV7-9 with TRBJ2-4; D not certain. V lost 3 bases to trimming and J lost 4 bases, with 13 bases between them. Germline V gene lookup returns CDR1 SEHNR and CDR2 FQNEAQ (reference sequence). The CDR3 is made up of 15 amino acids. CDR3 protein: CASSLTLGTKNIQYF. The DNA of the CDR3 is TGTGCCAGCAGCTTGACACTTGGAACAAAAAACATTCAGTACTTC.

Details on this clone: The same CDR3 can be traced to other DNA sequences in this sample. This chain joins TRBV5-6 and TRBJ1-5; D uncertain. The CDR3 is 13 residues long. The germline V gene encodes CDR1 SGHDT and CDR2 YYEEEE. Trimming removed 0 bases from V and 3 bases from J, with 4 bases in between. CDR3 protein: CASSLALNQPQHF. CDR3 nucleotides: TGTGCCAGCAGCTTGGCCCTCAATCAGCCCCAGCATTTT.